A single sample is the source of the 6 T cell receptor beta chains below, sequenced in a study of shared clonotypes between healthy human individuals. Clones were read by immunoSEQ multiplex PCR, and TCRdb kept only the in-frame ones, dropping some. The sample lists under 600,000 clones, about 98% occurring once. Naive CD8 cells were CD45RO-negative, positively selected for CCR7, excluding terminally differentiated effector memory CD45RA+ cells. The sample taken for sequencing was naive CD8+ T cells sorted from blood. All receptors come from a young man in good health.

The CDR3 DNA follows: TGTGCCAGCAGCTTAGAGGGCGGCGGATACAATGAGCAGTTCTTC. Its protein product is CASSLEGGGYNEQFF. This chain connects TRBV7-6 to TRBJ2-1; D gene uncertain. Trimming pared 1 base from V and 4 bases from J, leaving 11 bases between. This CDR3 is built from 15 residues. Germline V CDR1 and CDR2: SGHVS, FNYEAQ.

In regard to this clone: Other nucleotide sequences in the sample specify the same CDR3. The rearrangement uses TRBV7-9 and TRBJ1-1; D not certain. CDR3 length: 11 residues. The germline V and J ends were trimmed by 1 base and 4 bases, with 1 base remaining between them. Looked up from germline, CDR1 is SEHNR and CDR2 is FQNEAQ (reference sequence). The CDR3 is CASSLGTEAFF. CDR3 coding DNA: TGTGCCAGCAGCTTAGGCACTGAAGCTTTCTTT.

V gene TRBV6-5 combines with J gene TRBJ2-5; D is perhaps TRBD2 (5 bases). This CDR3 comprises 14 residues. Between the trimmed V and J ends, which lost 5 bases and 7 bases, there was a span of 17 bases. From germline, CDR1 is MNHEY and CDR2 SVGAGI. As DNA, the CDR3 is TGTGCCAGCAGTGACGGCGGGCCCTGGGGGACCCAGTACTTC. Translated: CASSDGGPWGTQYF.

This chain links TRBV7-8 with TRBJ2-1; 9 bases fit TRBD1. V gave up 5 bases and J gave up 7 bases; unmatched junction bases: 12. CDR3 length equals 16 residues. Germline values: CDR1 SGHVS, CDR2 FQNEAQ. The CDR3 DNA sequence: TGTGCCAGCAGCAGGGCGACCGGGACAGGGTGGAATGAGCAGTTCTTC. Residues: CASSRATGTGWNEQFF. Based on the CDR3 plus reference TRBV7-8 and TRBJ2-1, the full variable domain is GAGVSQSPRYKVAKRGQDVALRCDPISGHVSLFWYQQALGQGPEFLTYFQNEAQLDKSGLPSDRFFAERPEGSVSTLKIQRTQQEDSAVYLCASSRATGTGWNEQFFGPGTRLTVL.

This clone was detected only once. V usage is TRBV21-1 and J usage is TRBJ2-5; TRBD1 reflects the table's D call only, with no check against the DNA. TRBV21-1 is an annotated pseudogene. The CDR3 extends over 14 amino acids. CDR3 sequence: CASSRQGTQETQYF. In DNA, the CDR3 is TGTGCCAGCAGTAGACAGGGAACTCAAGAGACCCAGTACTTC.

The CDR3 nucleotides are TGTGCCAGCAGCCAGGGACAGGGAAGAAACAAGGAGCTGTTTTTT. Translated, it gives CASSQGQGRNKELFF. The chain links TRBV6-5 to TRBJ2-2, with TRBD1 matching over 9 bases. The germline V gene encodes CDR1 MNHEY and CDR2 SVGAGI. The CDR3 spans 15 residues. Trimming cost V 6 bases and J 10 bases; bases outside gene matches: 12.